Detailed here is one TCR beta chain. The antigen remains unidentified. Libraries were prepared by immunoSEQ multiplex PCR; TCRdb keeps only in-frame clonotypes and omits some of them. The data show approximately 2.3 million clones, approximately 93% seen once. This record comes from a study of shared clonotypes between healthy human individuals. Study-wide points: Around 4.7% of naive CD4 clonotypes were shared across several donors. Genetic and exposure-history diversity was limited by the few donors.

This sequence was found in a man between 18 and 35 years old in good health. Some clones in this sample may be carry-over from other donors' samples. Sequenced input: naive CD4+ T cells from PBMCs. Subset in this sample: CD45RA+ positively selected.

The CDR3 DNA reads TGTGCCAGCAGCCCAATGGCAGGCGCGGGAATCTACAATGAGCAGTTCTTC. It specifies CASSPMAGAGIYNEQFF. The rearrangement joins TRBV9 to TRBJ2-1, with D possibly matching TRBD2 (6 bases). This CDR3 contains 17 residues. V was pared by 4 bases and J by 3 bases, with 20 bases between. Germline lookup yields CDR1 SGDLS and CDR2 YYNGEE. Combining the CDR3 with reference TRBV9 and TRBJ2-1 gives the whole variable domain DSGVTQTPKHLITATGQRVTLRCSPRSGDLSVYWYQQSLDQGLQFLIQYYNGEERAKGNILERFSAQQFPDLHSELNLSSLELGDSALYFCASSPMAGAGIYNEQFFGPGTRLTVL.